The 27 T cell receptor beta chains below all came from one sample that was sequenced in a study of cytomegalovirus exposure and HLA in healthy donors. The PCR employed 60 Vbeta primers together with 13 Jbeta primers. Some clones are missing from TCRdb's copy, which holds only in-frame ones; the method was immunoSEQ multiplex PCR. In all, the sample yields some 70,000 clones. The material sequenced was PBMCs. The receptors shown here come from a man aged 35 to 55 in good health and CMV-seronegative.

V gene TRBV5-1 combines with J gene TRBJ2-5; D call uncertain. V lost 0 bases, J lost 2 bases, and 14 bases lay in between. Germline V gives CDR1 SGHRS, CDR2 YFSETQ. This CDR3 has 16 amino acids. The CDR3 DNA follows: TGCGCCAGCAGCTTGGCCTCGCGACACCTACAAGAGACCCAGTACTTC. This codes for CASSLASRHLQETQYF.

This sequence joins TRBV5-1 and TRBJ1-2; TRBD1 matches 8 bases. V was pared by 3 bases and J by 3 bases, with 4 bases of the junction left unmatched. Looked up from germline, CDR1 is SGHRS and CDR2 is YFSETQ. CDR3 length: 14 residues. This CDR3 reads CASSSTGEDYGYTF. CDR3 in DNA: TGCGCCAGCAGCTCGACAGGGGAGGACTATGGCTACACCTTC.

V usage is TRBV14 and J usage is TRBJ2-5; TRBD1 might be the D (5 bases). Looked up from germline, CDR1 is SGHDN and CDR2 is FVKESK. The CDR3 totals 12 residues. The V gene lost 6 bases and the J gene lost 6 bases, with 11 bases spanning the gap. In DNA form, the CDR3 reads TGTGCCAGCAGTCGACAGTTAAAGACCCAGTACTTC. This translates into CASSRQLKTQYF.

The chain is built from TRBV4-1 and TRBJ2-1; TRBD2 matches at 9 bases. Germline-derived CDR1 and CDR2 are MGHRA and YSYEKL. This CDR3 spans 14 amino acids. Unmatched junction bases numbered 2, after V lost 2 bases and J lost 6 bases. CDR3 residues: CASSQLAGSNEQFF. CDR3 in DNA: TGCGCCAGCAGCCAACTAGCGGGGTCCAATGAGCAGTTCTTC.

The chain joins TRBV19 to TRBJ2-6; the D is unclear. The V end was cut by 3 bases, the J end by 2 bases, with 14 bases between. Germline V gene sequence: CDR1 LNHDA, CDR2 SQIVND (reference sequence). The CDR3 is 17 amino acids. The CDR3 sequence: CASSISWALTGANVLTF. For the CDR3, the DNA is TGTGCCAGTAGTATTAGTTGGGCCCTCACTGGGGCCAACGTCCTGACTTTC.

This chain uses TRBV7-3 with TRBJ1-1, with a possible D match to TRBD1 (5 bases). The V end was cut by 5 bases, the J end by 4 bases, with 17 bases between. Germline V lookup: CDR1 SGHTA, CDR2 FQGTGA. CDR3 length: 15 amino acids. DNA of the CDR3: TGTGCCAGCAGCCCCGGGGGAGGATGGGGCACTGAAGCTTTCTTT. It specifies CASSPGGGWGTEAFF.

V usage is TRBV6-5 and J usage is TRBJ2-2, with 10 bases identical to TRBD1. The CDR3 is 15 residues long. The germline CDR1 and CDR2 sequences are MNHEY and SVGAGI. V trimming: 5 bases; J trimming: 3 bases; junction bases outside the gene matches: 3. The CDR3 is CASSKDRGYTGELFF. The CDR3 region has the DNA TGTGCCAGCAGTAAGGACAGGGGGTACACCGGGGAGCTGTTTTTT.

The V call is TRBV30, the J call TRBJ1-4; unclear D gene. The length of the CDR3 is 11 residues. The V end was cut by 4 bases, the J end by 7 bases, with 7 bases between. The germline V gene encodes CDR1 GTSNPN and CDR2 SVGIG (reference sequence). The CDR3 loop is CAWTAGEKLFF. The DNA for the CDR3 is TGTGCCTGGACCGCGGGTGAAAAACTGTTTTTT.

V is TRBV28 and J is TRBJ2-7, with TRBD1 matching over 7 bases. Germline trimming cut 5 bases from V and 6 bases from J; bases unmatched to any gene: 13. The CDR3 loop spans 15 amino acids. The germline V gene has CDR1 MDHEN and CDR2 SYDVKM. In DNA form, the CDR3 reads TGTGCCAGCAGTCCGAACAGGGGACGCCAGGGCGAGCAGTACTTC. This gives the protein CASSPNRGRQGEQYF.

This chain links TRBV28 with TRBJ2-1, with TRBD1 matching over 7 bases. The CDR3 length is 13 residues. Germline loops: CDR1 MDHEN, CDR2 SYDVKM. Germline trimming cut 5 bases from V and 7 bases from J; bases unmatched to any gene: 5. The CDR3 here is CASSKGARNEQFF. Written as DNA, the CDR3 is TGTGCCAGCAGTAAGGGGGCGCGGAATGAGCAGTTCTTC.

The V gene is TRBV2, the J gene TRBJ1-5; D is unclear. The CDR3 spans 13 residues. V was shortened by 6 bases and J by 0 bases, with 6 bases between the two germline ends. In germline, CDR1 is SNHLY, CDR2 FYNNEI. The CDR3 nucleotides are TGTGCCAGCAGGGAACTTAGCAATCAGCCCCAGCATTTT. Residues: CASRELSNQPQHF.

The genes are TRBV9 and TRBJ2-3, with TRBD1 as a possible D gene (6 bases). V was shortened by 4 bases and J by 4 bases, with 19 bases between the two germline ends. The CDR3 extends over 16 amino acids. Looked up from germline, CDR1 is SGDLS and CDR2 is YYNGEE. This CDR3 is CASSPTRGGLADTQYF. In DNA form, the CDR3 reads TGTGCCAGCAGCCCCACCCGAGGGGGTTTAGCAGATACGCAGTATTTT.

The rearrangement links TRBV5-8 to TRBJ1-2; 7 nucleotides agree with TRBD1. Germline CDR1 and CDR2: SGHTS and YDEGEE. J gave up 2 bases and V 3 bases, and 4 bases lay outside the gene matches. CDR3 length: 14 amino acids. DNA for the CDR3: TGTGCCAGCAGCTCGCAGACAGGGAACTATGGCTACACCTTC. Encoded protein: CASSSQTGNYGYTF.

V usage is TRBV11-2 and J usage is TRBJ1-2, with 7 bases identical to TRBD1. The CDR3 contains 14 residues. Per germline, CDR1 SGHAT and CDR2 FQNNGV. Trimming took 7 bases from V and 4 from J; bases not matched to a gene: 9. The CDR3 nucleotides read TGTGCCAGCACCACGGGACAGTCCTTCTATGGCTACACCTTC. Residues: CASTTGQSFYGYTF.

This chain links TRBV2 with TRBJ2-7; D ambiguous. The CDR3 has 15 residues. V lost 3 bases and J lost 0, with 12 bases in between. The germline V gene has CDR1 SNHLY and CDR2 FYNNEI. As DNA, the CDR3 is TGTGCCAGCAGTGATTCCCAGGCCTTCTCCTACGAGCAGTACTTC. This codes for CASSDSQAFSYEQYF.

CDR3 protein: CASGISERDSGANVLTF. The CDR3 coding sequence is TGTGCCAGCGGGATCTCTGAACGGGACTCTGGGGCCAACGTCCTGACTTTC. The chain carries TRBV11-2 and TRBJ2-6; D perhaps matches TRBD2 (5 bases). The germline V and J ends were trimmed by 8 bases and 0 bases, with 17 bases remaining between them. The CDR3 has 17 amino acids. The germline V gene encodes CDR1 SGHAT and CDR2 FQNNGV.

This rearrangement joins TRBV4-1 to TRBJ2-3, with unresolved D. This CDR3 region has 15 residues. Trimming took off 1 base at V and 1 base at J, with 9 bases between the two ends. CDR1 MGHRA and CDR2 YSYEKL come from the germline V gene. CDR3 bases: TGCGCCAGCAGCCAAGTACAGAAGGGCACAGATACGCAGTATTTT. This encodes CASSQVQKGTDTQYF.

The CDR3 sequence is CASQQGLRGNTIYF. The CDR3 DNA reads as TGTGCCAGTCAACAGGGATTGCGTGGAAACACCATATATTTT. The J gene is TRBJ1-3, the V gene TRBV19, with a possible D match to TRBD1 (6 bases). Germline V gene sequence: CDR1 LNHDA, CDR2 SQIVND (reference sequence). Trimming left V 8 bases short and J 3 bases short, with 14 bases between. The length of the CDR3 is 14 residues.

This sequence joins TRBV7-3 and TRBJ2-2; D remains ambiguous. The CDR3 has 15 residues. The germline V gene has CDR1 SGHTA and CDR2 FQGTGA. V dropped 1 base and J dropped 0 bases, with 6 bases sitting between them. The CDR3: CASSLIQTNTGELFF. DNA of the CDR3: TGTGCCAGCAGCTTAATCCAGACGAACACCGGGGAGCTGTTTTTT.

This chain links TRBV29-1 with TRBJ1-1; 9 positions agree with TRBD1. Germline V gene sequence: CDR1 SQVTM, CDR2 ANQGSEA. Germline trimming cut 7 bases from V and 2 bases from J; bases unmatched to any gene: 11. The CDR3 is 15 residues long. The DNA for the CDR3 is TGCAGCGCTGCAGGGACAGGGCTCTACAACACTGAAGCTTTCTTT. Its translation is CSAAGTGLYNTEAFF.

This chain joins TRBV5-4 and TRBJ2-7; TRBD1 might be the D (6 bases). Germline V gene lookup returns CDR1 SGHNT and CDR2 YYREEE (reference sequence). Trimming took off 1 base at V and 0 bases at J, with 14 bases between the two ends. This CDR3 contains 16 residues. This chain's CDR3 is CASSLNPQGPSYEQYF. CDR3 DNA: TGTGCCAGCAGCTTGAACCCACAGGGACCCTCCTACGAGCAGTACTTC.

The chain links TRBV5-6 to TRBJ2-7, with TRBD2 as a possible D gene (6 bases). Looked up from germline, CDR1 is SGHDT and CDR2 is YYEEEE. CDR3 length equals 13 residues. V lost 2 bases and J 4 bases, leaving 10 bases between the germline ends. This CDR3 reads CASSLMRGYEQYF. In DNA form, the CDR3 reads TGTGCCAGCAGCTTAATGCGGGGATACGAGCAGTACTTC. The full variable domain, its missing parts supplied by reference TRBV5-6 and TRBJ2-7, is DAGVTQSPTHLIKTRGQQVTLRCSPKSGHDTVSWYQQALGQGPQFIFQYYEEEERQRGNFPDRFSGHQFPNYSSELNVNALLLGDSALYLCASSLMRGYEQYFGPGTRLTVT.

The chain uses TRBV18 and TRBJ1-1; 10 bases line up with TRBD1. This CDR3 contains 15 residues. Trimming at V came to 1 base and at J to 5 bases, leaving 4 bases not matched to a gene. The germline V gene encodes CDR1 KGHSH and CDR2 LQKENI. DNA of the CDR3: TGTGCCAGCTCACCACAGGGACAGGGGAATACTGAAGCTTTCTTT. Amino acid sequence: CASSPQGQGNTEAFF.

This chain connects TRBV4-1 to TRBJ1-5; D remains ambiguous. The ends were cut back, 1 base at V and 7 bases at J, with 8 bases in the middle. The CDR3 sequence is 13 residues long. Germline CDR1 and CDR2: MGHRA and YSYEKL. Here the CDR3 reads CASSQAQRQPQHF. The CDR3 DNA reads TGCGCCAGCAGCCAAGCCCAGCGGCAGCCCCAGCATTTT.

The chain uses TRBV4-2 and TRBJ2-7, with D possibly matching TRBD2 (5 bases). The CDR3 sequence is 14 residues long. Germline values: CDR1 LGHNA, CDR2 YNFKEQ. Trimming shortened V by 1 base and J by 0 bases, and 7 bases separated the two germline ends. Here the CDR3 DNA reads TGTGCCAGCAGCCAAGCCGGGAACTCCTACGAGCAGTACTTC. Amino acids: CASSQAGNSYEQYF.

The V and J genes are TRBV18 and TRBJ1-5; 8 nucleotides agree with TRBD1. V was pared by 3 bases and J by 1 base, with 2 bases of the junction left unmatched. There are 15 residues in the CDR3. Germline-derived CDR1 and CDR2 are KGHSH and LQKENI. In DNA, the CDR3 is TGTGCCAGCTCACCCCGGACAGGGAGCAATCAGCCCCAGCATTTT. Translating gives CASSPRTGSNQPQHF.

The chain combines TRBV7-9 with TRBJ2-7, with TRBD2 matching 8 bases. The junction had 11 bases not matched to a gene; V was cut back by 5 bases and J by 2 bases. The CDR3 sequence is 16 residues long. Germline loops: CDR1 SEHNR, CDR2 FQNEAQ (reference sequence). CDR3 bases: TGTGCCAGCAGCGGTGAGGCGGGGGGCGCCCCCTACGAGCAGTACTTC. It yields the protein CASSGEAGGAPYEQYF.